This paragraph covers one T cell receptor beta chain sequence. PCR involved 60 Vbeta and 13 Jbeta primers. Method: immunoSEQ multiplex PCR; TCRdb's copy keeps in-frame clones and lacks some. The profile shows 82,000 or so clones, 10% of them singletons. These data belong to a study of cytomegalovirus exposure and HLA in healthy donors. This CDR3 spans 13 amino acids. V shed 6 bases and J shed 8 bases, with 11 bases lying between them. Germline-derived CDR1 and CDR2 are WSHSY and SAAADI. Material for sequencing was PBMCs. The V call is TRBV10-2, the J call TRBJ1-6; a possible D gene is TRBD1 (6 bases). The sequence was collected from a man aged 55 to 70 in good health and CMV-seropositive. The CDR3 nucleotides read TGCGCCAGCAGGGGGGCCGGGGATTCACCCCTCCACTTT. The encoded protein is CASRGAGDSPLHF.